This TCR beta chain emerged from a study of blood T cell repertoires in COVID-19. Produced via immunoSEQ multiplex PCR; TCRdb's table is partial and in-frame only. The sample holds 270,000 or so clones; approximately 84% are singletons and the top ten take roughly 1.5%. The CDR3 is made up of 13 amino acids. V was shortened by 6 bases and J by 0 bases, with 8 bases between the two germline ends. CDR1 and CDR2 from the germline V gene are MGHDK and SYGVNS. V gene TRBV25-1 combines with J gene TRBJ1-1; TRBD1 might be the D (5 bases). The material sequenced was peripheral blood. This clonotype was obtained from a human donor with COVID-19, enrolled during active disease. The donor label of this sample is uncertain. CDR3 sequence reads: CASSDRMNTEAFF. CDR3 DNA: TGTGCCAGCAGCGACAGAATGAACACTGAAGCTTTCTTT.